This TCR beta chain was sequenced for a study of blood T cell repertoires in COVID-19 (dated by TCRdb to about 2020). Concerning the study at large: Samples covering the acute and convalescent phases of COVID-19 were provided by collaborators in the United States, Italy and Spain. The material from the prospective study consisted of cDNA or gDNA derived from T cells, B-cell-depleted T cells, or PBMCs. The dataset comprised deeply sampled blood TCRbeta repertoires from subjects exposed to, actively infected with, or recovered from COVID-19. A freely available public database, intended as a resource for researchers studying the immune response to SARS-CoV-2, is where the repertoires were released. The samples were drawn from two sources: the first 160 participants of the ongoing ImmuneRACE study, and over 950 subjects contributed by 6 global collaborators. A de-identified subject ID, COVID-19 status, age in years and sex were almost always included in the sample metadata. Where available, HLA class I and class II types were taken from metadata supplied by the sample provider and were not determined by assay-based typing. General conclusions and limits of the study: The quantity of clinical and demographic metadata differed by source and by participant and was supplied without curation.

A word on this clone: Its antigen remains unidentified. No base quality values were provided; no much bigger clone lies one nucleotide off.

In the prospective study, participants were about 18 to 95 years old, resided in about two dozen geographic areas of the United States, and were enrolled through a virtual design. In the prospective study, participants were assigned to cohorts based on the clinical history participants reported in a screening survey and a study questionnaire. For ImmuneRACE Cohort 3, a participant was defined as recovered based on two consecutive negative NP/OP PCR tests, clearance by a healthcare professional, or resolution of symptoms. Mobile phlebotomists in the prospective study collected whole blood, serum and a nasopharyngeal or oropharyngeal swab from every participant. Prospective study participants could optionally give additional blood draws and questionnaires over an approximately two-month period. Prospective study blood samples were shipped either frozen or at room temperature before DNA extraction.

TCRbeta CDR3 regions were amplified from genomic DNA using the immunoSEQ Assay, a bias-controlled multiplex PCR. The published analysis was carried out like this. Within the assay, amplification of reference gene primers was used to estimate how many nucleated cells each sample contained. Sequence reads were collapsed and filtered to measure the absolute abundance of every unique TCRbeta CDR3 rearrangement. Productive Simpson clonality was computed per sample as the square root of Simpson's diversity index over productive rearrangements. The source is immuneACCESS, and TCRdb retained only in-frame sequences with V and J called. Part of the clones is not carried over; for the studies checked, unresolved V genes explain less than half of this, and the remainder is unexplained. V, J and clone size derive from that table, while D and trimming were established from the DNA sequence. The sample table lists 300,000 to 450,000 clones, around 87% of them with a count of one. The ten largest clones capture around 1.3% of the sample.

Input material: PBMCs or T cells enriched from blood (not recorded which). This receptor was identified in a man under 40 who had recovered from COVID-19.

The CDR3 has the sequence CASSEMTAGGNTIYF. The DNA sequence follows: TGTGCCAGCAGTGAAATGACTGCTGGAGGAAACACCATATATTTT. The sequence links TRBV2 to TRBJ1-3; the D gene is not confidently resolved. Trimming costs V 2 bases and J 4 bases, and their ends lie 12 bases apart. The CDR3 spans 15 residues, from the cysteine through the phenylalanine. CDR3 DNA is the only sequence kept; it has 45 bases, read in frame from the first base. Per the germline V gene, SNHLY is the CDR1 and FYNNEI is the CDR2.